This entry concerns a single TCR beta chain. Its target is not known. Trimming left V 5 bases short and J 5 bases short, with 12 bases between. The germline V gene has CDR1 LNHDA and CDR2 SQIVND (reference sequence). There are 13 residues in the CDR3. This table comes from immunoSEQ multiplex PCR, and its TCRdb copy is limited to in-frame clones, with some not included. The data hold more than 20,000 clones, with more than 70% observed a single time. The sample is drawn from a study of T cells in localized non-small cell lung cancer. Study-wide points: Owing to sequencing of a solitary tumor region, heterogeneity cannot be discounted.

This TCR came from a woman aged 40 to 75 with stage II squamous cell lung carcinoma. The chain combines TRBV19 with TRBJ1-1; D not certain. The input for sequencing was PBMCs, taken before any cancer treatment. CDR3 sequence: CASSFSTETEAFF. The CDR3 DNA sequence: TGTGCCAGTAGTTTTTCGACGGAAACTGAAGCTTTCTTT.